This T cell receptor (beta chain) stems from a study of STAT5B mutations in CD4+ large granular lymphocyte leukemia. Study-wide findings and caveats: Top patient clones used TRBV06 genes more often: 8/27 versus 2/35 in controls.

Germline V gene sequence: CDR1 SQVTM, CDR2 ANQGSEA. The CDR3 sequence is 14 residues long. V shed 5 bases, J shed 2 bases, and the junction held 8 bases outside the gene matches. This was a survey-level run. In the study's own analysis: A productive frequency of 2.59 x 10-5 was the lowest detectable. Produced via immunoSEQ multiplex PCR; TCRdb's table is partial and in-frame only. Clone size and V and J calls were adopted from that table, with D and trimming inferred from the DNA. Here the sample spans around 34,000 clones, around four fifths being singletons. Points on this clone: Its cognate antigen is unknown.

The material sequenced was CD4+ T cells from blood buffy coats. This TCR came from a human donor in good health. The chain combines TRBV29-1 with TRBJ2-7, with 8 positions matching TRBD2. The chain's CDR3 is CSVQLADSTYEQYF. The CDR3 region has the DNA TGCAGCGTTCAACTAGCGGACTCTACCTACGAGCAGTACTTC.